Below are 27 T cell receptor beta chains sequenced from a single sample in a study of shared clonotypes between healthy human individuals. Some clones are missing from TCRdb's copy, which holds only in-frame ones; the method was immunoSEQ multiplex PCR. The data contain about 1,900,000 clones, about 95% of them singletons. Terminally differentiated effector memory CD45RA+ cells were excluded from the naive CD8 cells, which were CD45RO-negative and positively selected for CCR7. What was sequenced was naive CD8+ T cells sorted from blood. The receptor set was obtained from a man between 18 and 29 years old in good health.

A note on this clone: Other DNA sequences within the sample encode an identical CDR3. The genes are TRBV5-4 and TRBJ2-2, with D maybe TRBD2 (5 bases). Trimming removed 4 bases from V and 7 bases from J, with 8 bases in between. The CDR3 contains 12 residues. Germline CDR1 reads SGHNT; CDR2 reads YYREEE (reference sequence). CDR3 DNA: TGTGCCAGCAGCATAGGAGGCGGGGAGCTGTTTTTT. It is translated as CASSIGGGELFF.

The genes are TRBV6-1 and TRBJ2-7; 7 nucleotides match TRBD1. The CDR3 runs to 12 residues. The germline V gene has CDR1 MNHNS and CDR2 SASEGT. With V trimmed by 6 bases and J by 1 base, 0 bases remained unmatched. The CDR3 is CASRGQSYEQYF. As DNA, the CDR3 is TGTGCCAGCAGGGGACAGTCCTACGAGCAGTACTTC.

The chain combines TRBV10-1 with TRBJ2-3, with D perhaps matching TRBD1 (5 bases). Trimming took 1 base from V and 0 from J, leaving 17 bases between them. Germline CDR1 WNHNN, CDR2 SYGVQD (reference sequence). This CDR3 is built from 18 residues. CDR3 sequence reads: CASSEFPLGRSSTDTQYF. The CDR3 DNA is TGCGCCAGCAGTGAGTTCCCCTTGGGGCGGTCTAGCACAGATACGCAGTATTTT.

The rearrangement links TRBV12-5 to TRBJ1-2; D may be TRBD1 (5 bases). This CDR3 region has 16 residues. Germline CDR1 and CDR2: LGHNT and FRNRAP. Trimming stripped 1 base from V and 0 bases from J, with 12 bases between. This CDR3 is CASGLDPGTPNYGYTF. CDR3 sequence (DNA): TGTGCTAGTGGTTTGGACCCCGGGACGCCTAACTATGGCTACACCTTC.

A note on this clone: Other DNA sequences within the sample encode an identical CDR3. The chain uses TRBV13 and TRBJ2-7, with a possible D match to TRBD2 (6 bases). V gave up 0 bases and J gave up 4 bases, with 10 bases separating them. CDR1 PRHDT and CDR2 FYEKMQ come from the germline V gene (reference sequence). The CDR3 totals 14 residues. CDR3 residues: CASSLGLAPYEQYF. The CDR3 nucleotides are TGTGCCAGCAGCTTAGGGCTAGCGCCGTACGAGCAGTACTTC.

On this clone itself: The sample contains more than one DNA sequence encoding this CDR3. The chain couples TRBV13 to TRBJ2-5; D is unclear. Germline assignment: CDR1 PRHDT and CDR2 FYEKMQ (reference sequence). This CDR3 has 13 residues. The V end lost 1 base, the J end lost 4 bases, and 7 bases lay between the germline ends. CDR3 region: CASSLEGRETQYF. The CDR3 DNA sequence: TGTGCCAGCAGCTTAGAAGGGCGAGAGACCCAGTACTTC.

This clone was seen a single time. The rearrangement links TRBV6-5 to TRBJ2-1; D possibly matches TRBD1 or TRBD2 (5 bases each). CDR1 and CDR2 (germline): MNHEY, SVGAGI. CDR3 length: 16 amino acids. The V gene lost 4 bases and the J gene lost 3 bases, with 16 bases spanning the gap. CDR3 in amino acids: CASSSNREGIYNEQFF. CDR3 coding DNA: TGTGCCAGCAGTTCCAACCGTGAGGGGATCTACAATGAGCAGTTCTTC.

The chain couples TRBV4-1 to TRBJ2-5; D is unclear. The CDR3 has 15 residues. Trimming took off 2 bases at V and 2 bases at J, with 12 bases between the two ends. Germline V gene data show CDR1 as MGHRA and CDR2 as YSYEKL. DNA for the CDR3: TGCGCCAGCAGCCAAAATGAGGCGGAGCAAGAGACCCAGTACTTC. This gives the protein CASSQNEAEQETQYF.

CDR3 bases: TGTGCCAGCAGCCTTTCCGCCGGGACAGTATTTAATGAAAAACTGTTTTTT. This codes for CASSLSAGTVFNEKLFF. The gene calls are TRBV11-2 and TRBJ1-4, with 7 bases matching TRBD1. Germline CDR1 SGHAT, CDR2 FQNNGV. Trimming at V came to 5 bases and at J to 4 bases, leaving 13 bases not matched to a gene. The CDR3 is made up of 17 amino acids.

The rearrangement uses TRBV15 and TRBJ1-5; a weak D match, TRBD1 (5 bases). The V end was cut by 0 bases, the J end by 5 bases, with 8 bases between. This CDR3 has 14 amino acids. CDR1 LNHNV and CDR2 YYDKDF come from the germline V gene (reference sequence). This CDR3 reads CATSRDRDYQPQHF. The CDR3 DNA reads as TGTGCCACCAGCAGAGACAGGGACTATCAGCCCCAGCATTTT. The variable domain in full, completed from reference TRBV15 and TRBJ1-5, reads DAMVIQNPRYQVTQFGKPVTLSCSQTLNHNVMYWYQQKSSQAPKLLFHYYDKDFNNEADTPDNFQSRRPNTSFCFLDIRSPGLGDTAMYLCATSRDRDYQPQHFGDGTRLSIL.

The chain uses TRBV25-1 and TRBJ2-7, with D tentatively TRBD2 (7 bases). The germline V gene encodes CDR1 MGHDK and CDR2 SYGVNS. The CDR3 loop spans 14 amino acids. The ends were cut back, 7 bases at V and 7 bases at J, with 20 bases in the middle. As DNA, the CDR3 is TGTGCCAGCACCATGGGGGGGGCATTGGGTGAGCAGTACTTC. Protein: CASTMGGALGEQYF.

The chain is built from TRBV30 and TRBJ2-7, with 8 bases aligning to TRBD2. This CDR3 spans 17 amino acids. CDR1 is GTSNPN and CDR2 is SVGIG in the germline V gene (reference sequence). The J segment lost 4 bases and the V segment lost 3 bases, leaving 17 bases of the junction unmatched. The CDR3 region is CAWRDYAEREYLYEQYF. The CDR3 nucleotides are TGTGCCTGGAGAGATTATGCGGAGCGGGAGTATCTGTACGAGCAGTACTTC.

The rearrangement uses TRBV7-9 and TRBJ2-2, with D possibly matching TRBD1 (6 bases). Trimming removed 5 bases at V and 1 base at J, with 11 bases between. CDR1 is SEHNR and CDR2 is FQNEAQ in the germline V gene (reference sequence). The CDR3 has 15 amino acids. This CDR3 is CASSDATGNTGELFF. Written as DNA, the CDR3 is TGTGCCAGCAGCGATGCGACAGGGAACACCGGGGAGCTGTTTTTT.

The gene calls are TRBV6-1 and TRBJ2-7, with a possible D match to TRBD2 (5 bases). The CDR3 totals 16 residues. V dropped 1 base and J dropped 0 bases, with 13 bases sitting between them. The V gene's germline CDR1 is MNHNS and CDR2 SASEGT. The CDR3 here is CASSEVYGVVSYEQYF. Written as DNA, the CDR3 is TGTGCCAGCAGTGAAGTTTACGGGGTAGTCTCCTACGAGCAGTACTTC.

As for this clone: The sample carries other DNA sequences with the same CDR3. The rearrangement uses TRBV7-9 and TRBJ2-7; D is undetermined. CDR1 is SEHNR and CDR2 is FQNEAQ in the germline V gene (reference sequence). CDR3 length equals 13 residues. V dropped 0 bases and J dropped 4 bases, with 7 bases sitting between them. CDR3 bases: TGTGCCAGCAGCTTAGCGCAGACTTACGAGCAGTACTTC. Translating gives CASSLAQTYEQYF.

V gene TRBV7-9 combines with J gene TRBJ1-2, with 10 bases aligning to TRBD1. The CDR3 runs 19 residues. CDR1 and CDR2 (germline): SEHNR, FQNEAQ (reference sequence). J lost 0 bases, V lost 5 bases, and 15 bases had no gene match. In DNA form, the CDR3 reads TGTGCCAGCAGCAACCGACAGGGGGCGCCGGATCAAACTAACTATGGCTACACCTTC. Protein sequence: CASSNRQGAPDQTNYGYTF.

The CDR3 here is CAISESIGERGVGNQPQHF. The CDR3 coding sequence is TGTGCCATCAGTGAGTCGATAGGGGAACGGGGAGTGGGCAATCAGCCCCAGCATTTT. The chain recombines TRBV10-3 with TRBJ1-5; tentatively, D is TRBD1 (5 bases). CDR3 length: 19 residues. Looked up from germline, CDR1 is ENHRY and CDR2 is SYGVKD. V was pared by 0 bases and J by 2 bases, with 20 bases between.

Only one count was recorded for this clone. The CDR3 coding sequence is TGTGCCAGCAGCCTTGGGACGGCTGGCGAGCAGTACTTC. It yields the protein CASSLGTAGEQYF. The chain is built from TRBV11-2 and TRBJ2-7; D possibly matches TRBD1 or TRBD2 (5 bases each). CDR1 and CDR2 from the germline V gene are SGHAT and FQNNGV. The V end lost 5 bases, the J end lost 6 bases, and 14 bases lay between the germline ends. This CDR3 spans 13 amino acids.

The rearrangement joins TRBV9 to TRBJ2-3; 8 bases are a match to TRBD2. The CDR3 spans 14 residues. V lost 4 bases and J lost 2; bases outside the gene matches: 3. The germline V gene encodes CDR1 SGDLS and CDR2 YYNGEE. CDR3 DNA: TGTGCCAGCAGCTTAGCGGGGATCACAGATACGCAGTATTTT. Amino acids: CASSLAGITDTQYF.

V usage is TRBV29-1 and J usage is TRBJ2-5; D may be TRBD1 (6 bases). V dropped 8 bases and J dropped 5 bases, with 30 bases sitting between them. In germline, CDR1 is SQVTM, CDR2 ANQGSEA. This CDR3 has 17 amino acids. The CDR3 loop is CSTWTPGQGPLGETQYF. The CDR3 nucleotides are TGCAGCACCTGGACCCCTGGTCAGGGGCCTTTGGGGGAGACCCAGTACTTC.

CDR3 sequence: CATQEGTRWTDTQYF. CDR3 sequence (DNA): TGTGCCACCCAAGAAGGGACTAGATGGACAGATACGCAGTATTTT. The genes are TRBV27 and TRBJ2-3; TRBD2 aligns across 8 bases. The CDR3 runs to 15 residues. Germline V CDR1 and CDR2: MNHEY, SMNVEV (reference sequence). V lost 10 bases, J lost 3 bases, and 12 bases stayed unmatched.

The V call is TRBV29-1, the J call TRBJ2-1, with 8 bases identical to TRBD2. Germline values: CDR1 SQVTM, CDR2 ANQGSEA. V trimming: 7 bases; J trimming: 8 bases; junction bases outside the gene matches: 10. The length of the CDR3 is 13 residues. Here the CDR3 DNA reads TGCAGCGCCACATCCGGGACTAGATATGAGCAGTTCTTC. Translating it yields CSATSGTRYEQFF.

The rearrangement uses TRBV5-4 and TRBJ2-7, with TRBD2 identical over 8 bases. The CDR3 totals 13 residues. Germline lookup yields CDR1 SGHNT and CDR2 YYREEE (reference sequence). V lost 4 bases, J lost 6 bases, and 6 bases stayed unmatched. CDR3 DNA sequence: TGTGCCAGCAGCATGAGCGGGAGCGGCGAGCAGTACTTC. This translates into CASSMSGSGEQYF.

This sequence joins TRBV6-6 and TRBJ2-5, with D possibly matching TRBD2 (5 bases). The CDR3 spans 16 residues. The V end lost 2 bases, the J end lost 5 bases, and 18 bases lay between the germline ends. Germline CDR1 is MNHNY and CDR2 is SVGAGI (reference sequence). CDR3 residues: CASSYQPGPTGETQYF. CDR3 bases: TGTGCCAGCAGTTACCAACCGGGCCCCACGGGGGAGACCCAGTACTTC.

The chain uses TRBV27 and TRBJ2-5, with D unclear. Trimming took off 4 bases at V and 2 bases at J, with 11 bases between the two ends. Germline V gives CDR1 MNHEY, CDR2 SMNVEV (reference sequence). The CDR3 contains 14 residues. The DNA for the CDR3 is TGTGCCAGCAGTTCTCCGAACAGTCAAGAGACCCAGTACTTC. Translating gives CASSSPNSQETQYF.

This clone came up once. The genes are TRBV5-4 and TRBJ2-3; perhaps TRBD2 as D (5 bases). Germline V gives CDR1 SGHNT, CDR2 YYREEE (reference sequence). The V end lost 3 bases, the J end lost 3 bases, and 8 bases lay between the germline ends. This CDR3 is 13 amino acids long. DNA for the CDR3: TGTGCCAGCAGCTGGGGAGAGACAGATACGCAGTATTTT. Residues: CASSWGETDTQYF.

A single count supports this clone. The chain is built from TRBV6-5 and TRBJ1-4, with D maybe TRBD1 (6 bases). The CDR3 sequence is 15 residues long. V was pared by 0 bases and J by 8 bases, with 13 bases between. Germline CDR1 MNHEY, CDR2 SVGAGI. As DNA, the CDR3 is TGTGCCAGCAGTTACTCGAGGAAAACAGGGGAAAAACTGTTTTTT. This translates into CASSYSRKTGEKLFF.